The text below deals with one TCR beta chain. These data originate in a study of technical replicates of blood from a handful of donors. Germline loops: CDR1 ENHRY, CDR2 SYGVKD. The CDR3 totals 11 residues. With 4 bases removed from V and 6 bases from J, the gap between germline ends came to 3 bases. Clones were sequenced by immunoSEQ multiplex PCR, and TCRdb holds only the in-frame ones, with some missing. Of around 79,000 clones listed, roughly 94% were seen once; the top ten hold around 0.42%. This clonotype was obtained from a human donor in good health. The rearrangement uses TRBV10-3 and TRBJ2-2; D is ambiguous. The sample taken for sequencing was T cells isolated from PBMCs. The CDR3 nucleotides are TGTGCCATCAGTGTCTCCGGGGAGCTGTTTTTT. This translates into CAISVSGELFF.